The 4 T cell receptor beta chains listed next were all sequenced from one sample in a study of lymphopenia after photon versus proton radiotherapy. Here immunoSEQ multiplex PCR was the method, and the copy in TCRdb shows in-frame clones only, minus some. Altogether 25,000 to 30,000 clones are present, roughly 90% being singletons, with the ten largest covering roughly 19%. This material consisted of peripheral blood, taken from a patient treated with photon-based radiotherapy. Receptor source: a man aged 50 to 59 with gastric cancer.

The rearrangement links TRBV11-3 to TRBJ2-5, with D possibly matching TRBD2 (7 bases). The end of the DNA aligns better with TRBJ2-7, so the J call may be wrong. CDR3 length: 16 residues. Looked up from germline, CDR1 is SGHNT and CDR2 is YENEEA. The CDR3 bases are TGTGCCAGCAGCTTAGATGGCAGGGGAGGGGACTACGAGCAGTACTTC. Protein: CASSLDGRGGDYEQYF.

This clone was detected only a few times. The CDR3 bases are TGTGCCAGCAGCAATCGGGAGTATGGCTACACCTTC. This encodes CASSNREYGYTF. J is TRBJ1-2 and V is TRBV7-9; D ambiguous. Germline CDR1 reads SEHNR; CDR2 reads FQNEAQ (reference sequence). The CDR3 runs 12 residues. Trimming removed 5 bases from V and 5 bases from J, with 9 bases in between.

This clone was observed a handful of times. J is TRBJ2-7 and V is TRBV7-2, with D unclear. The CDR3 totals 13 residues. From germline, CDR1 is SGHTA and CDR2 FQGNSA. V lost 7 bases and J lost 1, with 11 bases in between. CDR3 sequence (DNA): TGTGCCAGCACCCCGGACGGTTCCTACGAGCAGTACTTC. Its translation: CASTPDGSYEQYF. The full variable domain, rest sourced from reference TRBV7-2 and TRBJ2-7, is GAGVSQSPSNKVTEKGKDVELRCDPISGHTALYWYRQSLGQGLEFLIYFQGNSAPDKSGLPSDRFSAERTGGSVSTLTIQRTQQEDSAVYLCASTPDGSYEQYFGPGTRLTVT.

This sequence joins TRBV9 and TRBJ2-2, with 12 bases matching TRBD2. The CDR3 is made up of 15 amino acids. V lost 5 bases and J lost 7; bases outside the gene matches: 6. Germline V gene lookup returns CDR1 SGDLS and CDR2 YYNGEE. The CDR3, as DNA: TGTGCCAGCAGGCGACTAGCGGGGGCTGGCGGGGAGCTGTTTTTT. This gives the protein CASRRLAGAGGELFF.